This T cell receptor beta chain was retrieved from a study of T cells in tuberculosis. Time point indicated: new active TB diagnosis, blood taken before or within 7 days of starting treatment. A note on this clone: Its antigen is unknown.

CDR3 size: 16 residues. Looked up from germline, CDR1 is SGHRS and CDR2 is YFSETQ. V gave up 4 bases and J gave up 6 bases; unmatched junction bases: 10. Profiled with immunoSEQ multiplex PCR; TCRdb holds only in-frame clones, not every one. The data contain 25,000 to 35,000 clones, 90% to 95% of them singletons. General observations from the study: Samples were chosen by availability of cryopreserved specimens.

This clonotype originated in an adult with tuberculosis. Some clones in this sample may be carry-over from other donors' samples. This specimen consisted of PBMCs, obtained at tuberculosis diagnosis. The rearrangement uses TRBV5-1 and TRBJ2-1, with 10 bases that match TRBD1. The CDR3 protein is CASSRAWDRGINEQFF. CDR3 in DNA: TGCGCCAGCAGCCGTGCCTGGGACAGGGGAATCAATGAGCAGTTCTTC.